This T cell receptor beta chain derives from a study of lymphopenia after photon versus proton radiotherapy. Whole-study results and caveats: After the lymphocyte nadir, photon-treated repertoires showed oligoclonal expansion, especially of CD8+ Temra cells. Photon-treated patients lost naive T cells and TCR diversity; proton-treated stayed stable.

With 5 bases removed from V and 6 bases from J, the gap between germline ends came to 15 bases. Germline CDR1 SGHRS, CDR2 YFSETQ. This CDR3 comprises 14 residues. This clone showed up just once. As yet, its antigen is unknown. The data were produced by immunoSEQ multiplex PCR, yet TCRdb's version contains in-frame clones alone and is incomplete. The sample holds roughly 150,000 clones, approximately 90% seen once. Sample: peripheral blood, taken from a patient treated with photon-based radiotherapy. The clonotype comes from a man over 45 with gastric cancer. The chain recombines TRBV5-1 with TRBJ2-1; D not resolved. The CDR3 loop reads CASSSTLLRNEQFF. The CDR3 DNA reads TGCGCCAGCAGTTCTACCCTTCTTCGCAATGAGCAGTTCTTC. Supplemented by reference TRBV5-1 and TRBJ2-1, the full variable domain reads KAGVTQTPRYLIKTRGQQVTLSCSPISGHRSVSWYQQTPGQGLQFLFEYFSETQRNKGNFPGRFSGRQFSNSRSEMNVSTLELGDSALYLCASSSTLLRNEQFFGPGTRLTVL.